This T cell receptor (beta chain) was observed in a study of early T cells in non-severe SARS-CoV-2 infection (dated by TCRdb to 2020 to 2023). Turning to the overall study: TCR sequencing used bulk RNA from unsorted whole blood, so alpha and beta chains could not be paired. Here is what the overall study found, with its caveats: VDJdb matching was skewed toward anti-spike CD8 responses, so virus-specific expansions were likely underestimated and private and CD4 specificities were missed.

Regarding this clonotype: The antigen it recognizes is unknown. Base quality data are lacking; no much larger clone is found one base away.

Set within a cohort of healthcare workers in London, UK, this nested case-control study involved weekly PCR testing of nasopharyngeal swabs along with blood sampling. Healthcare workers were recruited between 23 and 31 March 2020, during the week of the UK lockdown, and were followed weekly for up to about 16 weeks. The CDR3, from cysteine to phenylalanine, totals 14 residues. CDR3 DNA only is kept here, 42 bases in frame from base 1. V lost 6 bases and J lost 2 bases, and the count of bases not matched to a germline gene is 4. Library creation used 5' RACE. TCRdb records NextSeq 500 as the sequencer. In the TCR library protocol, unique molecular identifiers were attached to individual cDNA molecules to correct for PCR bias and sequencing error. Both TCR alpha and beta chains were sequenced, and tight co-correlation was observed between alpha and beta sequence abundances in each sample. Concerning the study's data processing: Decombinator V4 was used to annotate the V gene, J gene and CDR3 of the TCR sequences. TCRs were defined as expanded if a significant change between any two time points was detected under a Poisson model with p below 0.0001. TCR abundances were normalised to the total number of TCRs sequenced per sample and expressed as counts per million. MAIT TCRs were defined by TRAV1-2 paired with TRAJ12, TRAJ20 or TRAJ33, and iNKT TCRs by TRAV10 paired with TRAJ18. A search of VDJdb, accessed on 1 November 2021, was run for TCRs annotated to CMV, EBV and SARS-CoV-2, with TCRs annotated for multiple antigens excluded. TCRdb itself trimmed the public reads at Q25 with fastp, ran MiXCR and retained productive beta chains. Rows are unified per CDR3 protein, each entry keeping the most common DNA and genes. The V and J calls and clone size come from TCRdb's table, not from the authors' own analysis. For this sample the table gives tens of thousands of distinct CDR3 sequences, of which around 8% were detected only once. The ten largest clones represent 9.4% of the sample.

The chain joins TRBV12-3 or TRBV12-4 to TRBJ2-1, and 7 junctional nucleotides match TRBD1. The clonotype originates from an adult who was a healthcare worker with PCR-confirmed SARS-CoV-2 infection or an uninfected control (not recorded which). The specimen sequenced was whole blood. The sequence in DNA is TGTGCCAGCAGACCCGGGACAGCCTACAATGAGCAGTTCTTC. Translated, it gives CASRPGTAYNEQFF.